This record concerns one T cell receptor beta chain sequence. Sequenced by immunoSEQ multiplex PCR; TCRdb stores in-frame clones only, minus some. Among approximately 11,000 clones, 78% were seen once, and the ten largest hold roughly 3.9%. Between the mid-2010s and the late 2010s, patients underwent resection in Japan or China. H&E slides confirmed each diagnosis, reviewed by two pathologists independently. This entry comes from a study of immune evolution from preneoplasia to lung adenocarcinoma. Study background: HLA loss of heterozygosity: roughly 6.6% AIS, about 15% MIA, more than 25% ADC, none AAH.

The sequenced sample consisted of FFPE minimally invasive lung adenocarcinoma tissue. The clonotype was recovered from a person aged 55-85 years with lung adenocarcinoma.

In DNA, the CDR3 is TGTGCCAGCAGTCGTGGGGGCGATGGTGGCTACACCTTC. This sequence encodes CASSRGGDGGYTF. The chain couples TRBV5-4 to TRBJ1-2, with a weak D call TRBD1 (6 bases). The CDR3 extends over 13 amino acids. Per the germline V gene, CDR1 is SGHNT and CDR2 is YYREEE (reference sequence). Trimming removed 5 bases at V and 7 bases at J, with 15 bases between.